This T cell receptor beta chain was recovered during a study of T cell changes during pregnancy in multiple sclerosis. This CDR3 has 14 residues. In germline, CDR1 is MNHNS, CDR2 SASEGT. The V end lost 0 bases, the J end lost 6 bases, and 12 bases lay between the germline ends. The method was immunoSEQ multiplex PCR; TCRdb's version includes in-frame clones alone and lacks a portion of them. The repertoire consists of about 67,000 clones, with more than 85% occurring once and the leading ten covering around 1.4%. The receptor comes from a female donor with multiple sclerosis, enrolled in a pregnancy study. The specimen comprised peripheral blood, sampled in the second trimester of pregnancy. The chain couples TRBV6-1 to TRBJ2-7; a possible D gene is TRBD2 (6 bases). The CDR3 nucleotides are TGTGCCAGCAGTGAAGCGCTTCGGGGGACCGAGCAGTACTTC. Amino acid sequence: CASSEALRGTEQYF.